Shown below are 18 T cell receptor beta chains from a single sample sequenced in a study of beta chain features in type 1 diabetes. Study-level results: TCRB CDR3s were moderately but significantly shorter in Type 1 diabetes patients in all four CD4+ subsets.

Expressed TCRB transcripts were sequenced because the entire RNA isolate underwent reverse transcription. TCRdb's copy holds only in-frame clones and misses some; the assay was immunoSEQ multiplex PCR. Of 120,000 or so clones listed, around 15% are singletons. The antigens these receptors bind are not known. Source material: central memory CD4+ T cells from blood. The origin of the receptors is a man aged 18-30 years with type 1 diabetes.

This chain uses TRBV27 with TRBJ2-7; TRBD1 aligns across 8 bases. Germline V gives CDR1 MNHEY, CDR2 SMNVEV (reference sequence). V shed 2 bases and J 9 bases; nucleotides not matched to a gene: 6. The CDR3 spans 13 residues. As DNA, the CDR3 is TGTGCCAGCAGTTTAAACGGACAGGGCTCGCAGTACTTC. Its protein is CASSLNGQGSQYF.

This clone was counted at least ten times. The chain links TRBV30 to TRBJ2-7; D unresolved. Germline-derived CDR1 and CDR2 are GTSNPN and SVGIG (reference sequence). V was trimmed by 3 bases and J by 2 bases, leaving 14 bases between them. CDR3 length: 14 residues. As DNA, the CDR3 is TGTGCCTGGAGGGGGATGGGCAGAACCTACGAGCAGTACTTC. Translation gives CAWRGMGRTYEQYF.

The CDR3 protein is CASSQSVGSYNSPLHF. The CDR3 DNA sequence: TGTGCCAGCAGCCAGAGTGTAGGGAGCTATAATTCACCCCTCCACTTT. J is TRBJ1-6 and V is TRBV5-6; D is unclear. The CDR3 extends over 16 amino acids. The V gene lost 4 bases and the J gene lost 3 bases, with 14 bases spanning the gap. Germline lookup yields CDR1 SGHDT and CDR2 YYEEEE.

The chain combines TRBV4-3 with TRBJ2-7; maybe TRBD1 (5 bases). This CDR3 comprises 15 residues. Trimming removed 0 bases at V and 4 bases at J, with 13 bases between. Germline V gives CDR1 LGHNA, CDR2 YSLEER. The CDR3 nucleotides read TGCGCCAGCAGCCAAGATATGCAGGGCCTATACGAGCAGTACTTC. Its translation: CASSQDMQGLYEQYF.

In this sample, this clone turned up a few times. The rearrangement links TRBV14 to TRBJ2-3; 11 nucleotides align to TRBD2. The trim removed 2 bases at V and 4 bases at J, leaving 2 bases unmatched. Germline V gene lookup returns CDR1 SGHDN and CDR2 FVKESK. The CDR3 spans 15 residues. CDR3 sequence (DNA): TGTGCCAGCAGCCAATTAGCGGGGGGGCCAGATACGCAGTATTTT. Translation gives CASSQLAGGPDTQYF. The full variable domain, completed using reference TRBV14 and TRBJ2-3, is EAGVTQFPSHSVIEKGQTVTLRCDPISGHDNLYWYRRVMGKEIKFLLHFVKESKQDESGMPNNRFLAERTGGTYSTLKVQPAELEDSGVYFCASSQLAGGPDTQYFGPGTRLTVL.

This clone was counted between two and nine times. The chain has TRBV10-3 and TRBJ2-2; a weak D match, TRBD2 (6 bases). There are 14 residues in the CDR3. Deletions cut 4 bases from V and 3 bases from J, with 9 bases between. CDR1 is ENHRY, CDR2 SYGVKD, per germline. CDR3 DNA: TGTGCCATCAGTGGCAGGAGGGACACCGGGGAGCTGTTTTTT. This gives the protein CAISGRRDTGELFF.

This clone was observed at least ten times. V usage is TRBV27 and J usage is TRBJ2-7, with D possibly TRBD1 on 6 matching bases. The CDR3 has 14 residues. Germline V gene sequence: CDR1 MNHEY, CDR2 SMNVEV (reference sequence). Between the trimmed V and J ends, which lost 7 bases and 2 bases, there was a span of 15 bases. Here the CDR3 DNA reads TGTGCCAGCAACGACCCACAGGGTACCTACGAGCAGTACTTC. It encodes CASNDPQGTYEQYF.

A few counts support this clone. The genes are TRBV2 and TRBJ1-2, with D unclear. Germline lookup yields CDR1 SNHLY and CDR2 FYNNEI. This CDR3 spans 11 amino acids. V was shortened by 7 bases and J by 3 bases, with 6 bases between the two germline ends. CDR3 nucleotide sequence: TGTGCCAGCAACGGTGACTATGGCTACACCTTC. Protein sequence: CASNGDYGYTF.

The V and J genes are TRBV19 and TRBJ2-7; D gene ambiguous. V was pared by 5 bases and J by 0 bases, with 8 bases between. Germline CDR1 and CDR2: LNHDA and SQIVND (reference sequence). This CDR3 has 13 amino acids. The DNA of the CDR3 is TGTGCCAGTAGTCACCCGTCCTCCTACGAGCAGTACTTC. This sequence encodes CASSHPSSYEQYF. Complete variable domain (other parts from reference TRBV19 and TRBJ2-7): DGGITQSPKYLFRKEGQNVTLSCEQNLNHDAMYWYRQDPGQGLRLIYYSQIVNDFQKGDIAEGYSVSREKKESFPLTVTSAQKNPTAFYLCASSHPSSYEQYFGPGTRLTVT.

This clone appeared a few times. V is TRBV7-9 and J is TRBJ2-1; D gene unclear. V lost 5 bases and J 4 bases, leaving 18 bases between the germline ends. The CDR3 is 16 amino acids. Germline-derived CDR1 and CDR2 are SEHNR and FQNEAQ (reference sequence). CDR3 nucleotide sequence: TGTGCCAGCAGCCCCCCCCCTCGAGTGGGGTACAATGAGCAGTTCTTC. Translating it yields CASSPPPRVGYNEQFF. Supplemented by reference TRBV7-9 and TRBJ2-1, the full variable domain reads DTGVSQNPRHKITKRGQNVTFRCDPISEHNRLYWYRQTLGQGPEFLTYFQNEAQLEKSRLLSDRFSAERPKGSFSTLEIQRTEQGDSAMYLCASSPPPRVGYNEQFFGPGTRLTVL.

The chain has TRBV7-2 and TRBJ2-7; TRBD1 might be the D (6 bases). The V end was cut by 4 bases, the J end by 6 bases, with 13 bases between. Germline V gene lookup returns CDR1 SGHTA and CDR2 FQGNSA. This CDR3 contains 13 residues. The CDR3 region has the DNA TGTGCCAGCAGCTCCCCTTACAGGGCCGAGCAGTACTTC. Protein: CASSSPYRAEQYF.

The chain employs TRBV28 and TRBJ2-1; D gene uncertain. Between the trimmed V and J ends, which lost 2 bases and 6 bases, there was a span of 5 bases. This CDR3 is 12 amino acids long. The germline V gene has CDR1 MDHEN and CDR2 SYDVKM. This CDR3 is CASSLVANEQFF. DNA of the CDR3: TGTGCCAGCAGTTTAGTCGCCAATGAGCAGTTCTTC.

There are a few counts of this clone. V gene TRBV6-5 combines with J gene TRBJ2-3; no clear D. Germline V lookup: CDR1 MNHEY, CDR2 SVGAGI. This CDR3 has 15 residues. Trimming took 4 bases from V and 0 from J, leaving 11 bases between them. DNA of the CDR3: TGTGCCAGCAGTTTGACACATTATAGCACAGATACGCAGTATTTT. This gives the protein CASSLTHYSTDTQYF.

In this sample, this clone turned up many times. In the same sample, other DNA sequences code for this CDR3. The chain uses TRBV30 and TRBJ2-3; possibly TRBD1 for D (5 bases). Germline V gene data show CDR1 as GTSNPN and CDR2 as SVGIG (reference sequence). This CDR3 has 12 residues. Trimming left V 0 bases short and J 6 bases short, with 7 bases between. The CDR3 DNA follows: TGTGCCTGGAGTGTAAAGGGGGATACGCAGTATTTT. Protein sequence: CAWSVKGDTQYF.

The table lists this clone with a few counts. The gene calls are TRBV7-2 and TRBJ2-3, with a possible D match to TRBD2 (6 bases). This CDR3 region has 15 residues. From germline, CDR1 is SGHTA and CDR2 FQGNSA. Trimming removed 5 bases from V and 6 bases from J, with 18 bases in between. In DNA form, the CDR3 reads TGTGCCAGCAGCCCCGGGGACTTCTTGGCGGATACGCAGTATTTT. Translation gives CASSPGDFLADTQYF.

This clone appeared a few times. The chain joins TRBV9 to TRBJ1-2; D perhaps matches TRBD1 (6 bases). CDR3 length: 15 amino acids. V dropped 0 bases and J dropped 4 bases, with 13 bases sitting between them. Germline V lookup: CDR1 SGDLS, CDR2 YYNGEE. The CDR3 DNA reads TGTGCCAGCAGCGTAGGGACAGAGAAGTTCTATGGCTACACCTTC. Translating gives CASSVGTEKFYGYTF.

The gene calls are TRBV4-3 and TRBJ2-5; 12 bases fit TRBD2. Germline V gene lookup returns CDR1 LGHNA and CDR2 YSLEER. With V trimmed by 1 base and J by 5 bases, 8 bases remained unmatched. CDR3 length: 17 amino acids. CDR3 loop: CASSQGPSGGAYETQYF. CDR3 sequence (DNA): TGCGCCAGCAGCCAAGGTCCTAGCGGGGGGGCCTACGAGACCCAGTACTTC.

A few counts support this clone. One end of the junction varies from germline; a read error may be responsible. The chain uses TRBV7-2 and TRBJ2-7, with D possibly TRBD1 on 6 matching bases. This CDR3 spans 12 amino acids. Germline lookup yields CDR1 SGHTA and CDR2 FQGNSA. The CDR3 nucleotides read TGTGCCAGCAGCTCAGGGAACAGGGTCCACGGCTTC. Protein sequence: CASSSGNRVHGF.